This is a list of T cell receptor beta chains from one sample in a study of blood T cell repertoires in COVID-19. This table comes from immunoSEQ multiplex PCR, and its TCRdb copy is limited to in-frame clones, with some not included. Among over 110,000 clones listed, 65% to 80% were seen once. Sequencing was carried out using peripheral blood. The receptors shown here come from an older woman with acute or convalescent COVID-19. Each CDR3 is given with its conserved first and last residue. D genes are given only for firm matches. Not all rows give a size; the values are once, few, many and, for expanded clones, a class.

clone size	CDR3 length	J gene	V gene	D gene	CDR3 protein	CDR3 DNA
NA	16	TRBJ2-4	TRBV7-9	NA	CASSPLEVLAKNIQYF	TGTGCCAGCAGCCCTTTGGAGGTTCTAGCCAAAAACATTCAGTACTTC
NA	13	TRBJ1-1	TRBV7-8	NA	CASSLREATEAFF	TGTGCCAGCAGCTTAAGGGAGGCCACTGAAGCTTTCTTT
NA	14	TRBJ2-7	TRBV5-1	NA	CASSLGAQGGEQYF	TGCGCCAGCAGCTTGGGAGCTCAGGGAGGCGAGCAGTACTTC
NA	14	TRBJ2-7	TRBV19	NA	CASSVGQSSYEQYF	TGTGCCAGTAGTGTCGGACAGAGCTCCTACGAGCAGTACTTC
NA	16	TRBJ2-2	TRBV10-3	NA	CAIRFEGRGGTGELFF	TGTGCCATCAGATTCGAGGGCAGGGGTGGCACCGGGGAGCTGTTTTTT
NA	16	TRBJ2-1	TRBV5-4	TRBD2	CASSSEGSGAGNEQFF	TGTGCCAGCAGCTCCGAAGGAAGCGGGGCCGGGAATGAGCAGTTCTTC
NA	15	TRBJ2-2	TRBV9	TRBD2	CASSVGLAGTGELFF	TGTGCCAGCAGCGTGGGACTAGCGGGTACCGGGGAGCTGTTTTTT
NA	14	TRBJ2-7	TRBV7-9	TRBD2	CASSPSGIAGEQYF	TGTGCCAGCAGCCCTAGCGGGATCGCAGGAGAGCAGTACTTC
few	15	TRBJ2-1	TRBV5-6	TRBD2	CASSLGGRTYNEQFF	TGTGCCAGCAGCTTGGGCGGGAGGACCTACAATGAGCAGTTCTTC
NA	19	TRBJ2-2	TRBV13	TRBD2	CASSPTGTSGELGTGELFF	TGTGCCAGCAGCCCTACCGGGACTAGCGGAGAATTGGGGACCGGGGAGCTGTTTTTT
NA	13	TRBJ2-1	TRBV27	NA	CASLGLAYNEQFF	TGTGCCAGCCTCGGGCTAGCGTACAATGAGCAGTTCTTC
NA	15	TRBJ2-5	TRBV15	TRBD2	CATSILAGAVETQYF	TGTGCCACCAGCATTCTAGCGGGAGCTGTTGAGACCCAGTACTTC
NA	13	TRBJ2-7	TRBV5-1	TRBD1	CASSQLQGYEQYF	TGCGCCAGCAGCCAATTACAGGGGTACGAGCAGTACTTC
NA	16	TRBJ2-1	TRBV5-8	TRBD2	CASSSGLVETYNEQFF	TGTGCCAGCAGCAGCGGACTAGTTGAAACCTACAATGAGCAGTTCTTC
NA	14	TRBJ2-5	TRBV20-1	NA	CSASFQAVQETQYF	TGCAGTGCTAGTTTTCAAGCGGTCCAAGAGACCCAGTACTTC
NA	14	TRBJ2-7	TRBV5-6	NA	CASSLFGQNYEQYF	TGTGCCAGCAGCTTATTTGGACAAAACTACGAGCAGTACTTC
NA	15	TRBJ2-2	TRBV3-1/TRBV3-2	NA	CASSQVNSDTGELFF	TGTGCCAGCAGCCAAGTGAATAGCGACACCGGGGAGCTGTTTTTT
NA	14	TRBJ2-1	TRBV9	TRBD1	CASNGQGPYNEQFF	TGTGCCAGCAACGGACAGGGGCCCTACAATGAGCAGTTCTTC
NA	16	TRBJ2-1	TRBV4-2	TRBD2	CASSQTSGRGGNEQFF	TGTGCCAGCAGCCAGACTAGCGGGAGAGGTGGCAATGAGCAGTTCTTC
NA	15	TRBJ1-5	TRBV28	NA	CASSLRAYGNQPQHF	TGTGCCAGCAGTTTGAGGGCCTATGGCAATCAGCCCCAGCATTTT
NA	16	TRBJ1-3	TRBV9	TRBD1	CASSPTGDRVGNTIYF	TGTGCCAGCAGCCCCACAGGGGATAGGGTGGGAAACACCATATATTTT
NA	14	TRBJ1-5	TRBV28	TRBD1	CASSLQGGNQPQHF	TGTGCCAGCAGTTTACAGGGGGGCAATCAGCCCCAGCATTTT